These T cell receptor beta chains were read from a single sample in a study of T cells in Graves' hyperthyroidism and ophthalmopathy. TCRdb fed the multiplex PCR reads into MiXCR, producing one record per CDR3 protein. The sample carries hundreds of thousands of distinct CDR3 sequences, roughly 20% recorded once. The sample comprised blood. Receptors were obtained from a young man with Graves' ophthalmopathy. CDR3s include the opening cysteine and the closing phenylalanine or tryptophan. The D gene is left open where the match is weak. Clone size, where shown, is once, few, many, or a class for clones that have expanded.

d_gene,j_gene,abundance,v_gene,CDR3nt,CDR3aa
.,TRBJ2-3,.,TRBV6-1,TGTGCCAGCAGTGAAGGGGGAGACAGCACAGATACGCAGTATTTT,CASSEGGDSTDTQYF
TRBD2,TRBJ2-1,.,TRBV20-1,TGCAGTGCTAGAGTAGGGTCGGCGGGAGACAATGAGCAGTTCTTC,CSARVGSAGDNEQFF
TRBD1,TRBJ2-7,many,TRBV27,TGTGCCAGCAGTTCCTCCGGGACAGCCTCCTACGAGCAGTACTTC,CASSSSGTASYEQYF
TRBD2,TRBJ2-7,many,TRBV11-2,TGTGCCAGCAGGCTCGGGCTAGCGGGTAACTCCTACGAGCAGTACTTC,CASRLGLAGNSYEQYF
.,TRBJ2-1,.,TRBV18,TGTGCCAGCTCACCACCGGCAGCCTACAATGAGCAGTTCTTC,CASSPPAAYNEQFF
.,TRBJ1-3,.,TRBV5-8,TGTGCCAGCAGCTACGACCGAACCGGAAACACCATATATTTT,CASSYDRTGNTIYF
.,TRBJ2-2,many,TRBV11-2,TGTGCCAGCAGCCCCCCTGACAGGTGGAACACCGGGGAGCTGTTTTTT,CASSPPDRWNTGELFF
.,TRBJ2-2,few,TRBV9,TGTGCCAGCGAGGCCGTACTAACCGGGGAGCTGTTTTTT,CASEAVLTGELFF
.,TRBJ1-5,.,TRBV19,TGTGCCAGTACCACCACTGGGGCCCTGTATTCGCAGCCCCAGCATTTT,CASTTTGALYSQPQHF
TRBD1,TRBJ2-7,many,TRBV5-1,TGCGCCAGCAGCTTGGGGACAGGGAGGACCTACGAGCAGTACTTC,CASSLGTGRTYEQYF
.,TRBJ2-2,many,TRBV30,TGTGCCTGGAAAGTGGTTACGAACACCGGGGAGCTGTTTTTT,CAWKVVTNTGELFF
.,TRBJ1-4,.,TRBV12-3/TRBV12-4,TGTGCCAGCAGCCGGGGGTTTGGTGAAAAACTGTTTTTT,CASSRGFGEKLFF
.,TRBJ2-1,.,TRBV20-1,TGCAGTGCTAGAGAGGGGCACCTAGGAGAAGGGCAGTTCTTC,CSAREGHLGEGQFF
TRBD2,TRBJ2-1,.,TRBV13,TGTGCCAGCAGCCCAAGCGGGAGGGTCGCCAATGAGCAGTTCTTC,CASSPSGRVANEQFF
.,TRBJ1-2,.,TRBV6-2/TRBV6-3,TGTGCCAGCAGTTACGTTGCCAGAAAGCCTGAGTTCGCAGATGGCTACACCTTC,CASSYVARKPEFADGYTF
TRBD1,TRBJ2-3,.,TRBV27,TGTGCCAGCAGTTCTGCCGGGACAGGGGGGGATACGCAGTATTTT,CASSSAGTGGDTQYF
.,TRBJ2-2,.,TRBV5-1,TGCGCCAGCAGCTCGACCCCAGGGGTACCCGGGGAGCTGTTTTTT,CASSSTPGVPGELFF
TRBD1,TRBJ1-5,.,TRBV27,TGTGCCAGCAGTTTCACAGGGGGTCAGCCCCAGCATTTT,CASSFTGGQPQHF
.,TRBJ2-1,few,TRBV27,TGTGCCACCAGGGGGGGGGCCGAGTCCTACAATGAGCAGTTCTTC,CATRGGAESYNEQFF
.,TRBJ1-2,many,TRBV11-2,TGTGCCAGCAGCTTGGGCGGGTTCTATGGCTACACCTTC,CASSLGGFYGYTF
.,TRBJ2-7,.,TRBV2,TGTGCCAGCCCTTCAGGGAGAGGGATTTGCGAGCAGTACTTC,CASPSGRGICEQYF
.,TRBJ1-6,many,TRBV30,TGTGCCTGGAGCGGTGGGCAGGGGAATTCACCCCTCCACTTT,CAWSGGQGNSPLHF
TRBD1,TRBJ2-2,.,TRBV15,TGTGCCACCAAAGGGACAGGGGACCCCGGGGAGCTGTTTTTT,CATKGTGDPGELFF
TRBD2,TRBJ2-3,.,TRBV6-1,TGTGCCAGCAGTCGAATGACTAGCGGACGCACAGATACGCAGTATTTT,CASSRMTSGRTDTQYF
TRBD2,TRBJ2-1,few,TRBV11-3,TGTGCCAGCAGCCGACTAGCGGGAGGGCCCAGGGAGGAGCAGTTCTTC,CASSRLAGGPREEQFF
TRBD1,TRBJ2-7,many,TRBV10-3,TGTGCCATCAGGGGACAGGGCCAGGTGGGCGGGGGTTACTACGAGCAGTACTTC,CAIRGQGQVGGGYYEQYF
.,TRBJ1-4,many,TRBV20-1,TGCAGTGCACCCGACCGACAGTCCGTGGATGAAAAACTGTTTTTT,CSAPDRQSVDEKLFF
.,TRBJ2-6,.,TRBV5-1,TGCGCCAGCAGGGCGAGCTCTGGGGCCAACGTCCTGACTTTC,CASRASSGANVLTF
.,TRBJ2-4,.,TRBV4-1,TGCGCCAGCAGCCAATTGTCGCTCGTAGCCAAAAACATTCAGTACTTC,CASSQLSLVAKNIQYF
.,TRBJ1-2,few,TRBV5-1,TGCGCCAGCAGTGAGGGGCCCAACTATGGCTACACCTTC,CASSEGPNYGYTF
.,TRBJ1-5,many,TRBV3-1,TGTGCCAGCAGCTTAGACCCTGACAATCAGCCCCAGCATTTT,CASSLDPDNQPQHF
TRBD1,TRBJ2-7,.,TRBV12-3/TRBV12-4,TGTGCCAGCAAGAATGGGGGACAGGGGCGAAGGGAGCAGTACTTC,CASKNGGQGRREQYF
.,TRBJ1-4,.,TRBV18,TGTGCCAGCTCACCGGTACGCGGGGGGTTGGATGAAAAACTGTTTTTT,CASSPVRGGLDEKLFF
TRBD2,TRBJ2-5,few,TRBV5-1,TGTGCCAGCTCATTGACTAGCGGAACCCAAGAGACCCAGTACTTC,CASSLTSGTQETQYF
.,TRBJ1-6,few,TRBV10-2,TGCGCCAGCAGTGAGTCGGCCAGGAGCTCCTATAATTCACCCCTCCACTTT,CASSESARSSYNSPLHF
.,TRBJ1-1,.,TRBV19,TGTGCCAGTAGTATAACCCCAGTAAAGGAAGCTTTCTTT,CASSITPVKEAFF
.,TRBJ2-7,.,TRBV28,TGTGCCAGCCCCGATAGGGGAGGGGGTAAAAGCTACGAGCAGTACTTC,CASPDRGGGKSYEQYF
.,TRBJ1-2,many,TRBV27,TGTGCCAGCAGTCCGAGCCCCGGGACTGACTTCTATGGCTACACCTTC,CASSPSPGTDFYGYTF
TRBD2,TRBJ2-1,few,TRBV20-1,TGCAGTGCTAGAGACGTCCTAGCGGGTGGCTACAATGAGCAGTTCTTC,CSARDVLAGGYNEQFF
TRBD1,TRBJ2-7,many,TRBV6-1,TGTGCCAGCAGTCCATCCAGGGGGCGGTACGAGCAGTACTTC,CASSPSRGRYEQYF
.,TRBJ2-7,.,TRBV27,TGTGCCAGCAGTTTAAGAGATGAGGGGAAGCAGTACTTC,CASSLRDEGKQYF
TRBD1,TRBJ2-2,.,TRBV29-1,TGCGGCGGGGATGACCCGGGACAGGCCACCGGGGAGCTGTTTTTT,CGGDDPGQATGELFF
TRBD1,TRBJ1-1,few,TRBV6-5,TGTGCCAGCAGTTACTTACAGGGGGCGCGGACTGAAGCTTTCTTT,CASSYLQGARTEAFF
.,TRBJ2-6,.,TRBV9,TGTGCCAGCAGCCCTTTACAGGGCTCTGGGGCCAACGTCCTGACTTTC,CASSPLQGSGANVLTF
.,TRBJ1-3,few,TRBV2,TGTGCCAGCAGTGGAGGGGGGACTGGAAACACCATATATTTT,CASSGGGTGNTIYF
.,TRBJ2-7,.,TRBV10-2,TGCGCCAGCAGTGAGTCAACCCACATCTACGAGCAGTACTTC,CASSESTHIYEQYF
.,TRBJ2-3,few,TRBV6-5,TGTGCCAGCAGTTTATTGGGAGGAGGGACAGATACGCAGTATTTT,CASSLLGGGTDTQYF
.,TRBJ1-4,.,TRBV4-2,TGTGCCAGCAGCCAGGGGGGGTCTAATGAAAAACTGTTTTTT,CASSQGGSNEKLFF
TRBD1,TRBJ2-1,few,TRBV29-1,TGCAGCGTTGGGGGACAGGCCAGGGTGCACACTAATGAGCAGTTCTTC,CSVGGQARVHTNEQFF
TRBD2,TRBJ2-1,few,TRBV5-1,TGCGCCAGCAGCTTTACAGGGGCGGTCCTAGCGGGAGCCTATGAGCAGTTCTTC,CASSFTGAVLAGAYEQFF
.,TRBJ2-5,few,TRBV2,TGTGCCAGCAGTGAGACAGGCGGGAGCGGGACCCAGTACTTC,CASSETGGSGTQYF
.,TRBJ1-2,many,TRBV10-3,TGTGCCATCAGCCCCGGGACCGACTATGGCTACACCTTC,CAISPGTDYGYTF
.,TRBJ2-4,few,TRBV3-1,TGTGCCAGCAGCCCCGTTCCGTCAAACATTCAGTACTTC,CASSPVPSNIQYF
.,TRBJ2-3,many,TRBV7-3,TGTGCCAGCAGCTTACAGCCGACCCCGCCAAGCACAGATACGCAGTATTTT,CASSLQPTPPSTDTQYF
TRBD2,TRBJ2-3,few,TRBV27,TGTGCCAGCAGTTTATGGGGAGGGGCAACAGATACGCAGTATTTT,CASSLWGGATDTQYF
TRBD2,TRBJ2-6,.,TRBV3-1,TGTGCCAGCAGCCATGGACTAGCGGGAGGTACTTTC,CASSHGLAGGTF